Listed below are T cell receptor beta chains from one sample, sequenced in a study of regulatory T cells in long-lasting Graves disease. Via MiXCR, TCRdb re-called the multiplex PCR reads, giving one row per CDR3 protein. The sample has 550,000 to 700,000 distinct CDR3 sequences, 16% seen once. The data were also submitted as part of a second study, on T cells in Graves' hyperthyroidism and ophthalmopathy.

The source was peripheral blood mononuclear cells (PBMCs), collected at new diagnosis, from a patient treated with antithyroid drugs. These receptors were collected from a man aged 18 to 30 with Graves disease. The CDR3 runs from the conserved cysteine through the conserved F or W. Fields, in order: D gene, J gene, clone size, V gene, CDR3 DNA, CDR3 protein. The D gene is left open where the match is weak. The size field is filled for only some rows; it gives once, few, many or a size class.

NA | TRBJ2-1 | many | TRBV3-1 | TGTGCCAGCAGCCAAGGGGGGAGCTCCTACAATGAGCAGTTCTTC | CASSQGGSSYNEQFF
NA | TRBJ2-5 | NA | TRBV27 | TGTGCCAGCAGTTCTTCCTTGTCTCAGGGTCGAGAGACCCAGTACTTC | CASSSSLSQGRETQYF
NA | TRBJ1-2 | many | TRBV6-1 | TGTGCCAGCAGTGCCCCATATGACAGGAACTATGGCTACACCTTC | CASSAPYDRNYGYTF
NA | TRBJ2-3 | many | TRBV7-7 | TGTGCTAGCAGCTTAGGTCGCTTGGGAGATACGCAGTATTTT | CASSLGRLGDTQYF
TRBD1 | TRBJ2-7 | many | TRBV10-3 | TGTGCCATCAGTGAGTCGGGCCGACGGACAGGGACCTACGAGCAGTACTTC | CAISESGRRTGTYEQYF
NA | TRBJ2-4 | many | TRBV15 | TGTGCCACCAGCATAGCCAAAAACATTCAGTACTTC | CATSIAKNIQYF
TRBD1 | TRBJ2-2 | few | TRBV6-1 | TGTGCCAGCAAATCCGGGACAGAGCGAGGTGGGCCCGGGGAGCTGTTTTTT | CASKSGTERGGPGELFF
NA | TRBJ1-3 | NA | TRBV3-1 | TGTGCCAGCAGCCAGAACCCCGGGACGGGAGACGAAACGGGAAACACCATATATTTT | CASSQNPGTGDETGNTIYF
TRBD2 | TRBJ2-1 | NA | TRBV7-3 | TGTGCCAGCAGCCGCGACATAGCGGGAGGAACTGAGCAGTTCTTC | CASSRDIAGGTEQFF
NA | TRBJ1-1 | few | TRBV18 | TGTGCCAGCTCACCATCGAGTGGGAACACTGAAGCTTTCTTT | CASSPSSGNTEAFF
NA | TRBJ2-7 | many | TRBV29-1 | TGCAGCGTTGTCAGCTCCTACGAGCAGTACTTC | CSVVSSYEQYF
NA | TRBJ1-1 | NA | TRBV20-1 | TGCAGTGCTTATCAACCGTCCCGACGGAACACTGAAGCTTTCTTT | CSAYQPSRRNTEAFF
NA | TRBJ2-5 | many | TRBV12-3/TRBV12-4 | TGTGCCAGCAGTCCCCTGGACAGAGAAGAGACCCAGTACTTC | CASSPLDREETQYF
NA | TRBJ2-7 | NA | TRBV27 | TGTGCCAGCGGGCTAAAGGTTGGGCCCTACGAGCAGTACTTC | CASGLKVGPYEQYF
TRBD2 | TRBJ2-1 | few | TRBV7-2 | TGTGCCAGCACCCCCGGGACTAGCGGGAGCAATGAGCAGTTCTTC | CASTPGTSGSNEQFF
NA | TRBJ2-2 | NA | TRBV27 | TGTGCCAGCAGTTTCTCCAGCGTCCGCGCGGGCACCGGGGAGCTGTTTTTT | CASSFSSVRAGTGELFF
TRBD2 | TRBJ2-2 | many | TRBV25-1 | TGTGCCAGCAGCGACGGGACTAGCGGGAGTAGACCGAACACCGGGGAGCTGTTTTTT | CASSDGTSGSRPNTGELFF
TRBD2 | TRBJ2-7 | NA | TRBV5-1 | TGCGCCAGCAGCTCTAGGACTAGCGGGAGTTTAGGGTCCTACGAGCAGTACTTC | CASSSRTSGSLGSYEQYF
TRBD2 | TRBJ2-7 | NA | TRBV7-9 | TGTGCCAGCAGCTTACCGGCTAGCGGTTACGAGCAGTACTTC | CASSLPASGYEQYF
NA | TRBJ2-3 | NA | TRBV6-2/TRBV6-3 | TGTGCCAGCGAGTATGGAAATACGCAGTATTTT | CASEYGNTQYF
NA | TRBJ2-7 | NA | TRBV29-1 | TGCAGCGTTGAGAGGGGGGGTGTCGAGCAGTACTTC | CSVERGGVEQYF
TRBD2 | TRBJ2-5 | NA | TRBV20-1 | TGCAGTGCTAGTCCGCTAGCGGGAGAAGAGACCCTGTACTTC | CSASPLAGEETLYF
NA | TRBJ2-5 | many | TRBV6-2/TRBV6-3 | TGTGCCAGCAGTTACTCCGGGCAGGGACAAGAGACCCAGTACTTC | CASSYSGQGQETQYF
NA | TRBJ1-4 | NA | TRBV6-2/TRBV6-3 | TGTGCCAGCAGTAGCGGGACAAGGGAACCTGCTTTTCAGCCCTCTTTT | CASSSGTREPAFQPSF
TRBD1 | TRBJ2-7 | NA | TRBV5-1 | TGCGCCAGCAGCCGCGGGTCTGGGACAGGGTCCTACGAGCAGTACTTC | CASSRGSGTGSYEQYF
TRBD1 | TRBJ2-2 | few | TRBV5-1 | TGCGCCAGCAGCTTGTCCCGGGACAGGGGACTGTTTTTT | CASSLSRDRGLFF
TRBD1 | TRBJ2-2 | many | TRBV6-1 | TGTGCCAGCAGTCCAGGGGCGGGACAGGGGAACACCGGGGAGCTGTTTTTT | CASSPGAGQGNTGELFF
NA | TRBJ2-7 | NA | TRBV12-3/TRBV12-4 | TGTGCCAGCAGTTTGGCCACCCACGAGCAGTACTTC | CASSLATHEQYF
TRBD2 | TRBJ2-7 | few | TRBV12-3/TRBV12-4 | TGTGCCAGCACCACCCTAGCGGGGGGCTACGAGCAGTGCTTC | CASTTLAGGYEQCF
TRBD2 | TRBJ2-1 | NA | TRBV9 | TGTGCCAGCAGCGCGACTAGCGGTAGTGTTTACAATGAGCAGTTCTTC | CASSATSGSVYNEQFF
NA | TRBJ2-7 | few | TRBV5-1 | TGCGCCAGCAGGGACGGGTCAGACTACGAGCAGTACTTC | CASRDGSDYEQYF
TRBD1 | TRBJ1-1 | many | TRBV11-2 | TGTGCCAGCAGCTTGTACAGGGGGCGAGGATGGACTGAAGCTTTCTTT | CASSLYRGRGWTEAFF
NA | TRBJ2-6 | many | TRBV19 | TGTGCCAGTAGTGCACGGAGGTTACTCTCTGGGGCCAACGTCCTGACTTTC | CASSARRLLSGANVLTF
NA | TRBJ2-5 | NA | TRBV20-1 | TGCAGTGCACGCAAAGTGGGGCTCCAAGAGACCCAGTACTTC | CSARKVGLQETQYF
TRBD2 | TRBJ2-1 | few | TRBV12-3/TRBV12-4 | TGTGCCAGCAGCCAACTAGCGGGAGGCGGAGCTGAGCAGTTCTTC | CASSQLAGGGAEQFF
NA | TRBJ2-1 | few | TRBV7-9 | TGTGCCAGCAGCTTAGAAACGAACTCCTACAATGAGCAGTTCTTC | CASSLETNSYNEQFF
NA | TRBJ2-2 | NA | TRBV2 | TGTGCCAGCACCGACTCGGACACCGGGGAGCTGTTTTTT | CASTDSDTGELFF
NA | TRBJ1-1 | many | TRBV20-1 | TGCAGTGCTAGAGGGCAGACGCTTGGAACTGAAGCTTTCTTT | CSARGQTLGTEAFF
TRBD2 | TRBJ2-7 | NA | TRBV12-5 | TGTGCTAGTGGTGTCGGGGAGGGAACAGACGAGCAGTACTTC | CASGVGEGTDEQYF
NA | TRBJ1-1 | NA | TRBV11-2 | TGTGCCAGCAGCTTGAGAGCATCTAACACTGAAGCTTTCTTT | CASSLRASNTEAFF
NA | TRBJ2-3 | NA | TRBV11-2 | TGCGCCAGCAGCCAACCTGGACTTACGTCCACAGATACGCAGTATTTT | CASSQPGLTSTDTQYF
TRBD2 | TRBJ2-7 | NA | TRBV15 | TGTGCCACCAGCAGTAGCGGGAGCTCCTACGAGCAGTACTTC | CATSSSGSSYEQYF
NA | TRBJ1-2 | many | TRBV28 | TGTGCCAGCAGTCTACGGGTGAAGACGAGAGGCTACACCTTC | CASSLRVKTRGYTF
TRBD1 | TRBJ1-2 | many | TRBV27 | TGTGCCAGCAGTTTATTGGGGGCAGGGGGCGCAATAAACAACTATGGCTACACCTTC | CASSLLGAGGAINNYGYTF
TRBD1 | TRBJ2-7 | many | TRBV5-1 | TGCGCCAGCAGCTTGGCTGACGACAGGGCCTACGAGCAGTACTTC | CASSLADDRAYEQYF
TRBD2 | TRBJ2-1 | NA | TRBV7-7 | TGTGCTAGCAGCTTATCTAGCGGGAGCGGGGGGAATGAGCAGTTCTTC | CASSLSSGSGGNEQFF
TRBD1 | TRBJ2-2 | many | TRBV28 | TGTGCCAGCCTGACAGGGGGAAACACCGGGGAGCTGTTTTTT | CASLTGGNTGELFF
NA | TRBJ2-1 | NA | TRBV6-1 | TGTGCCAGCAGCTCGGCCTCCTACAATGAGCAGTTCTTC | CASSSASYNEQFF
TRBD1 | TRBJ2-7 | NA | TRBV5-1 | TGCGCCAGCAGCTCCCCCCGGGACAGCTATTCCTACGAGCAGTACTTC | CASSSPRDSYSYEQYF
NA | TRBJ1-3 | NA | TRBV30 | TGTGCCTGGAGTGTGGGCGGGGGCGCATCTGGAAACACCATATATTTT | CAWSVGGGASGNTIYF
TRBD2 | TRBJ2-1 | many | TRBV28 | TGTGCCAGCAGTTTTTTGACCGGAGGGAGGGCCTACAATGAGCAGTTCTTC | CASSFLTGGRAYNEQFF
NA | TRBJ1-1 | NA | TRBV12-3/TRBV12-4 | TGTGCCAGCAGTTTAGATTACGCCATGAACACTGAAGCTTTCTTT | CASSLDYAMNTEAFF
TRBD2 | TRBJ2-7 | NA | TRBV7-9 | TGTGCCAGCAGCTTAGGCCCAAGGGTCAGCGGGAGTAACCTTTGGACCTACGAGCAGTACTTC | CASSLGPRVSGSNLWTYEQYF
TRBD2 | TRBJ2-2 | NA | TRBV3-1 | TGTGCCAGCAGCCCGGGACTAGCGGGGGGACCCGGGGAGCTGTTTTTT | CASSPGLAGGPGELFF
TRBD2 | TRBJ2-7 | many | TRBV28 | TGTGCCAGCAGTACTGCCCCAGGACTAGCGGGAGTAGGCGAGCAGTACTTC | CASSTAPGLAGVGEQYF